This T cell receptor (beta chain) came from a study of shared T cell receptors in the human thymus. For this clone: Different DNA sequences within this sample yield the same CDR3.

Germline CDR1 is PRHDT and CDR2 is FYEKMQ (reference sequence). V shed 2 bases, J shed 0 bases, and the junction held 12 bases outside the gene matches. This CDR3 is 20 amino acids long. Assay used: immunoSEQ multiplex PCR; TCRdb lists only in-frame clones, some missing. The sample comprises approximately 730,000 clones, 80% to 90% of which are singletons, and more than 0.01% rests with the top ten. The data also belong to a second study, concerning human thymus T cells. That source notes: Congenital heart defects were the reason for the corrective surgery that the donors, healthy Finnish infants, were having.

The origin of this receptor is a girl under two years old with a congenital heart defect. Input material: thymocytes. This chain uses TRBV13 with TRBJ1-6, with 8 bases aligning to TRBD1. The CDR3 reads CASSLSGRDRPSSYNSPLHF. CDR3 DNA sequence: TGTGCCAGCAGCTTATCGGGTAGGGACAGGCCGAGCTCCTATAATTCACCCCTCCACTTT. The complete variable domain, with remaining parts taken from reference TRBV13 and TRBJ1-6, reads AAGVIQSPRHLIKEKRETATLKCYPIPRHDTVYWYQQGPGQDPQFLISFYEKMQSDKGSIPDRFSAQQFSDYHSELNMSSLELGDSALYFCASSLSGRDRPSSYNSPLHFGNGTRLTVT.